Listed below are T cell receptor beta chains from one sample, sequenced in a study of T cell responses to AZD1222 COVID-19 vaccine. Assay used: immunoSEQ multiplex PCR; TCRdb lists only in-frame clones, some missing. The sample carries roughly 150,000 clones, 89% recorded once. Specimen: peripheral blood, collected on day 0 of AZD1222 vaccination. These receptors all come from an adult in good health. Both conserved end residues are part of each CDR3. Each record gives: D gene, clone size, CDR3 length, J gene, V gene, CDR3 protein, CDR3 DNA. D genes are given only for firm matches. Clone size is given for some rows only: seen once, a few or many times, or a class if the clone is expanded.

d_call: TRBD2
clone_size: .
cdr3_length: 15
j_call: TRBJ2-1
v_call: TRBV7-8
cdr3_aa: CASTKTSGKYNEQFF
cdr3_nt: TGTGCCAGCACCAAGACTAGCGGGAAGTACAATGAGCAGTTCTTC

d_call: .
clone_size: .
cdr3_length: 13
j_call: TRBJ1-1
v_call: TRBV25-1
cdr3_aa: CASAQGNQAEAFF
cdr3_nt: TGTGCCAGTGCGCAGGGGAATCAGGCTGAAGCTTTCTTT

d_call: .
clone_size: .
cdr3_length: 15
j_call: TRBJ1-5
v_call: TRBV9
cdr3_aa: CASSLGTGSNQPQHF
cdr3_nt: TGTGCCAGCAGCTTAGGGACCGGTAGCAATCAGCCCCAGCATTTT

d_call: .
clone_size: .
cdr3_length: 14
j_call: TRBJ1-1
v_call: TRBV11-1
cdr3_aa: CASSLGAAHTEAFF
cdr3_nt: TGTGCCAGCAGCTTAGGGGCGGCTCACACTGAAGCTTTCTTT

d_call: .
clone_size: few
cdr3_length: 15
j_call: TRBJ2-1
v_call: TRBV7-8
cdr3_aa: CASSLVRNRYNEQFF
cdr3_nt: TGTGCCAGCAGCTTAGTACGGAACCGCTACAATGAGCAGTTCTTC

d_call: .
clone_size: .
cdr3_length: 14
j_call: TRBJ1-5
v_call: TRBV28
cdr3_aa: CASSRTGGGQPQHF
cdr3_nt: TGTGCCAGCAGTCGGACGGGAGGGGGTCAGCCCCAGCATTTT

d_call: TRBD1
clone_size: .
cdr3_length: 14
j_call: TRBJ1-5
v_call: TRBV28
cdr3_aa: CASSWGQSNQPQHF
cdr3_nt: TGTGCCAGCAGTTGGGGACAGAGCAATCAGCCCCAGCATTTT

d_call: .
clone_size: .
cdr3_length: 13
j_call: TRBJ1-5
v_call: TRBV14
cdr3_aa: CASSQDWRQPQHF
cdr3_nt: TGTGCCAGCAGCCAAGACTGGCGGCAGCCCCAGCATTTT

d_call: .
clone_size: .
cdr3_length: 14
j_call: TRBJ1-2
v_call: TRBV28
cdr3_aa: CASSRTGPVYGYTF
cdr3_nt: TGTGCCAGCAGTCGCACTGGGCCCGTTTATGGCTACACCTTC

d_call: .
clone_size: once
cdr3_length: 16
j_call: TRBJ1-3
v_call: TRBV14
cdr3_aa: CASSQLIRPSGNTIYF
cdr3_nt: TGTGCCAGCAGCCAACTCATCCGGCCTTCTGGAAACACCATATATTTT

d_call: .
clone_size: .
cdr3_length: 13
j_call: TRBJ1-3
v_call: TRBV6-5
cdr3_aa: CASRQNSGNTIYF
cdr3_nt: TGTGCCAGCAGACAAAACTCTGGAAACACCATATATTTT

d_call: .
clone_size: .
cdr3_length: 13
j_call: TRBJ2-1
v_call: TRBV19
cdr3_aa: CASSMEVGLEQFF
cdr3_nt: TGTGCCAGTAGTATGGAGGTAGGGCTTGAGCAGTTCTTC

d_call: .
clone_size: .
cdr3_length: 12
j_call: TRBJ1-1
v_call: TRBV19
cdr3_aa: CASALSDTEAFF
cdr3_nt: TGTGCCAGTGCTCTCTCGGACACTGAAGCTTTCTTT

d_call: TRBD1
clone_size: few
cdr3_length: 14
j_call: TRBJ1-1
v_call: TRBV6-4
cdr3_aa: CASRGTGDGTEAFF
cdr3_nt: TGTGCCAGCAGGGGGACAGGGGACGGGACTGAAGCTTTCTTT

d_call: .
clone_size: .
cdr3_length: 13
j_call: TRBJ1-3
v_call: TRBV7-9
cdr3_aa: CASSRDNGNTIYF
cdr3_nt: TGTGCCAGCAGCCGGGACAATGGAAACACCATATATTTT

d_call: TRBD1
clone_size: .
cdr3_length: 16
j_call: TRBJ1-6
v_call: TRBV18
cdr3_aa: CASSPYTGARDSPLHF
cdr3_nt: TGTGCCAGCTCACCGTACACAGGGGCCAGGGATTCACCCCTCCACTTT

d_call: TRBD1
clone_size: .
cdr3_length: 13
j_call: TRBJ2-7
v_call: TRBV6-5
cdr3_aa: CASSRQGLYEQYF
cdr3_nt: TGTGCCAGCAGCCGACAGGGTCTCTACGAGCAGTACTTC

d_call: .
clone_size: .
cdr3_length: 15
j_call: TRBJ2-1
v_call: TRBV24-1
cdr3_aa: CATSDMRDVNNEQFF
cdr3_nt: TGTGCCACCAGTGACATGCGGGACGTGAACAATGAGCAGTTCTTC

d_call: TRBD1
clone_size: .
cdr3_length: 15
j_call: TRBJ2-3
v_call: TRBV2
cdr3_aa: CASSIQGVRTDTQYF
cdr3_nt: TGTGCCAGCAGTATACAGGGGGTCAGGACAGATACGCAGTATTTT

d_call: .
clone_size: .
cdr3_length: 13
j_call: TRBJ1-4
v_call: TRBV7-9
cdr3_aa: CASSLALGEKLFF
cdr3_nt: TGTGCCAGCAGCTTAGCTCTTGGGGAAAAACTGTTTTTT

d_call: .
clone_size: once
cdr3_length: 15
j_call: TRBJ1-2
v_call: TRBV7-2
cdr3_aa: CASSLAIGAGRGYTF
cdr3_nt: TGTGCCAGCAGCTTAGCGATCGGGGCGGGAAGGGGCTACACCTTC

d_call: TRBD1
clone_size: .
cdr3_length: 13
j_call: TRBJ1-6
v_call: TRBV5-4
cdr3_aa: CASSIDRGAILHF
cdr3_nt: TGTGCCAGCAGCATTGACAGGGGGGCCATCCTCCACTTT

d_call: TRBD1
clone_size: .
cdr3_length: 15
j_call: TRBJ2-7
v_call: TRBV19
cdr3_aa: CASSTRVDRLYEQYF
cdr3_nt: TGTGCCAGTAGTACGCGGGTGGACAGGCTTTACGAGCAGTACTTC

d_call: .
clone_size: .
cdr3_length: 16
j_call: TRBJ1-3
v_call: TRBV30
cdr3_aa: CAWSVRRLLSGNTIYF
cdr3_nt: TGTGCCTGGAGTGTCCGCAGGCTCCTCTCTGGAAACACCATATATTTT

d_call: .
clone_size: .
cdr3_length: 11
j_call: TRBJ1-2
v_call: TRBV28
cdr3_aa: CASRGVPGYTF
cdr3_nt: TGTGCCAGCCGAGGGGTTCCGGGCTACACCTTC

d_call: .
clone_size: .
cdr3_length: 16
j_call: TRBJ1-5
v_call: TRBV6-5
cdr3_aa: CASSYSMWGGNQPQHF
cdr3_nt: TGTGCCAGCAGTTACTCAATGTGGGGAGGCAATCAGCCCCAGCATTTT

d_call: TRBD2
clone_size: .
cdr3_length: 16
j_call: TRBJ2-7
v_call: TRBV7-6
cdr3_aa: CASSLLLAGLNYEQYF
cdr3_nt: TGTGCCAGCAGCTTGCTCCTAGCGGGATTAAACTACGAGCAGTACTTC

d_call: TRBD2
clone_size: .
cdr3_length: 15
j_call: TRBJ2-1
v_call: TRBV19
cdr3_aa: CASSRTSGIPTERFF
cdr3_nt: TGTGCCAGTTCCAGGACTAGCGGGATCCCTACCGAACGGTTCTTC

d_call: TRBD2
clone_size: .
cdr3_length: 15
j_call: TRBJ2-7
v_call: TRBV7-6
cdr3_aa: CASSLGPSGVGEQYF
cdr3_nt: TGTGCCAGCAGCTTAGGGCCTAGCGGGGTGGGCGAGCAGTACTTC

d_call: TRBD1
clone_size: few
cdr3_length: 15
j_call: TRBJ2-7
v_call: TRBV29-1
cdr3_aa: CSVEYRTGWSYEQYF
cdr3_nt: TGCAGCGTTGAATATAGGACAGGGTGGTCCTACGAGCAGTACTTC

d_call: .
clone_size: .
cdr3_length: 11
j_call: TRBJ1-4
v_call: TRBV6-2/TRBV6-3
cdr3_aa: CASSYNEKLFF
cdr3_nt: TGTGCCAGCAGTTACAATGAAAAACTGTTTTTT

d_call: .
clone_size: .
cdr3_length: 13
j_call: TRBJ2-7
v_call: TRBV28
cdr3_aa: CASSFGLLYQQYF
cdr3_nt: TGTGCCAGCAGTTTCGGGCTACTATACCAGCAGTACTTC

d_call: TRBD2
clone_size: .
cdr3_length: 15
j_call: TRBJ2-3
v_call: TRBV6-4
cdr3_aa: CASSDSSGGGDTQYF
cdr3_nt: TGTGCCAGCAGTGACTCCAGCGGGGGGGGTGATACGCAGTATTTT